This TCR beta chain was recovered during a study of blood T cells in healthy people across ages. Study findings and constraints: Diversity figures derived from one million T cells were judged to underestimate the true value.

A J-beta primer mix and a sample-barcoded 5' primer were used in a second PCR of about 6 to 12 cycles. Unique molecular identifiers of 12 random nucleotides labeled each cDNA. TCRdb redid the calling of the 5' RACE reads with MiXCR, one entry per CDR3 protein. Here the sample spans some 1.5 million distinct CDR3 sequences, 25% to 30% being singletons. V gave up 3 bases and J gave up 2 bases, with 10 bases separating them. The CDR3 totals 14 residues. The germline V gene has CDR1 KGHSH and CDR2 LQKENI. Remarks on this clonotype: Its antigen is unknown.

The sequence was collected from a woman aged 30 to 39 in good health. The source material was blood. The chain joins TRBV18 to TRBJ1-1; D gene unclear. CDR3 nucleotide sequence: TGTGCCAGCTCACCGGAACGCCTAAACACTGAAGCTTTCTTT. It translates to CASSPERLNTEAFF. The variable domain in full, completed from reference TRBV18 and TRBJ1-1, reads NAGVMQNPRHLVRRRGQEARLRCSPMKGHSHVYWYRQLPEEGLKFMVYLQKENIIDESGMPKERFSAEFPKEGPSILRIQQVVRGDSAAYFCASSPERLNTEAFFGQGTRLTVV.